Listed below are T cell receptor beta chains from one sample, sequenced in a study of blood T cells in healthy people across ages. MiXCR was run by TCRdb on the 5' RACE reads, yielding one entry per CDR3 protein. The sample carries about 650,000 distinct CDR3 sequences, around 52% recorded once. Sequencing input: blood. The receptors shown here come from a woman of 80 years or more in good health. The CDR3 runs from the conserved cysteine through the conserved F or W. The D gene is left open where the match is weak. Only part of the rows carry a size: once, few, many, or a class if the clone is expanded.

CASSSPENTEAFF | TGTGCCAGCAGCTCCCCAGAGAACACTGAAGCTTTCTTT | TRBV7-3 | . | . | TRBJ1-1
CASGFVTEAFF | TGTGCCAGCGGCTTCGTCACGGAAGCTTTCTTT | TRBV11-2 | . | . | TRBJ1-1
CSVDLDSPDNEQFF | TGCAGCGTCGACCTCGACAGTCCCGACAATGAGCAGTTCTTC | TRBV29-1 | . | . | TRBJ2-1
CASSSSATTASPLHF | TGTGCCAGCAGTTCCTCGGCCACCACCGCTTCACCCCTCCACTTT | TRBV6-2/TRBV6-3 | . | . | TRBJ1-6
CASSPARSSYEQYF | TGTGCCAGCTCACCTGCCAGGAGCTCCTACGAGCAGTACTTC | TRBV18 | many | . | TRBJ2-7
CASELAGSGYTF | TGTGCCAGTGAGTTGGCAGGTAGTGGCTACACCTTC | TRBV19 | . | . | TRBJ1-2
CAITLGTSGRYEQFF | TGTGCCATCACCCTCGGGACTAGCGGGAGGTATGAGCAGTTCTTC | TRBV10-3 | . | TRBD2 | TRBJ2-1
CACNRQGTDTQYF | TGTGCCTGCAACCGCCAAGGCACAGATACGCAGTATTTT | TRBV30 | many | . | TRBJ2-3
CASRTGTGYYEQYF | TGTGCCAGCAGAACCGGGACAGGGTACTACGAGCAGTACTTC | TRBV7-2 | . | TRBD1 | TRBJ2-7
CASSQIGLRTDTQYF | TGCGCCAGCAGCCAAATCGGACTGCGCACAGATACGCAGTATTTT | TRBV4-1 | many | . | TRBJ2-3
CASSWGVGELFF | TGTGCCAGCAGTTGGGGGGTCGGGGAGCTGTTTTTT | TRBV6-6 | many | . | TRBJ2-2
CASSFSPTQRSSYNEQFF | TGCGCCAGCAGCTTCAGCCCTACCCAGCGGAGCTCCTACAATGAGCAGTTCTTC | TRBV5-1 | few | . | TRBJ2-1
CASREASGGNEQFF | TGTGCCAGCAGAGAGGCTAGCGGGGGCAATGAGCAGTTCTTC | TRBV2 | few | TRBD2 | TRBJ2-1
CSVGPGHTEAFF | TGCAGCGTTGGTCCGGGTCACACTGAAGCTTTCTTT | TRBV29-1 | . | . | TRBJ1-1
CASSLGAGNQETQYF | TGCGCCAGCAGCTTGGGGGCAGGCAACCAAGAGACCCAGTACTTC | TRBV5-1 | many | . | TRBJ2-5
CAWIGQGRTEAFF | TGTGCCTGGATAGGACAGGGAAGGACTGAAGCTTTCTTT | TRBV30 | . | TRBD1 | TRBJ1-1
CASSEGHNQPQHF | TGTGCCAGCAGTGAGGGCCACAATCAGCCCCAGCATTTT | TRBV2 | . | . | TRBJ1-5
CARQAKIYGYTF | TGTGCCCGGCAGGCCAAGATCTATGGCTACACCTTC | TRBV6-4 | many | . | TRBJ1-2
CSVDFLGQETQYF | TGCAGCGTTGACTTTTTGGGGCAGGAGACCCAGTACTTC | TRBV29-1 | . | . | TRBJ2-5
CASSYNTYTEAFF | TGTGCCAGCAGCTACAACACCTACACTGAAGCTTTCTTT | TRBV7-2 | few | . | TRBJ1-1
CAWSVSEPYEQYF | TGTGCCTGGAGTGTAAGCGAACCCTACGAGCAGTACTTC | TRBV30 | . | . | TRBJ2-7
CASSLRGTVQETQYF | TGTGCCAGCAGCTTACGGGGGACAGTGCAAGAGACCCAGTACTTC | TRBV7-3 | few | . | TRBJ2-5